Listed here are 20 T cell receptor beta chains from one sample, sequenced in a study of blood T cells in healthy people across ages. It was with a sample-barcoded 5' primer and a J-beta primer mix that a second PCR of roughly 6 to 11 cycles was run. TCRdb re-called the 5' RACE reads with MiXCR, one entry per CDR3 protein. The repertoire holds roughly 800,000 distinct CDR3 sequences, 25% to 30% seen once, with 2.5% to 3.5% in the top ten. These data also formed part of another study, on T cells of mothers and their children.

Sequencing input: blood. These receptors came from a boy aged 5 to 17 in good health.

This clonotype occurred a few times. The chain links TRBV28 to TRBJ2-5; D might be TRBD2 (5 bases). The J call may be incorrect, as the DNA end agrees better with TRBJ2-1. Germline V gives CDR1 MDHEN, CDR2 SYDVKM. This CDR3 is 14 amino acids long. DNA of the CDR3: TGTGCCAGCAGTGGCCTCGGGGTAGCCCATGAGCAGTTCTTC. Translated, it gives CASSGLGVAHEQFF.

The rearrangement uses TRBV4-1 and TRBJ1-2, with no clear D. V was pared by 4 bases and J by 3 bases, with 12 bases between. The CDR3 loop spans 14 amino acids. CDR1 and CDR2 from the germline V gene are MGHRA and YSYEKL. CDR3 region: CASSLGRVYYGYTF. CDR3 coding DNA: TGCGCCAGCAGCCTCGGGAGGGTCTACTATGGCTACACCTTC.

The gene calls are TRBV3-1 and TRBJ2-2; D is unresolved. V lost 3 bases, J lost 4 bases, and 6 bases lay in between. The germline V gene has CDR1 LGHDT and CDR2 YNNKEL (reference sequence). This CDR3 comprises 13 residues. The CDR3 is CASSHLATGELFF. Here the CDR3 DNA reads TGTGCCAGCAGCCATCTTGCCACCGGGGAGCTGTTTTTT.

This clonotype was observed a few times. At one end, the junction sequence differs from germline, possibly due to a read error. The V call is TRBV7-3, the J call TRBJ2-3; 9 bases line up with TRBD1. CDR1 is SGHTA and CDR2 is FQGTGA in the germline V gene. The CDR3 is 14 residues long. CDR3 sequence: CASSPTGGPDRQYF. CDR3 DNA sequence: TGTGCCAGCAGCCCAACAGGGGGCCCAGATAGGCAGTATTTT.

There are a few counts of this clonotype. The chain employs TRBV5-4 and TRBJ2-7; 7 bases are shared with TRBD2. The ends lost 4 bases at V and 3 bases at J; junction bases unmatched: 10. The germline gives CDR1 SGHNT, CDR2 YYREEE (reference sequence). This CDR3 has 15 amino acids. The CDR3 loop is CASSQHGGGFYEQYF. The DNA of the CDR3 is TGTGCCAGCAGCCAACACGGGGGAGGGTTCTACGAGCAGTACTTC.

This rearrangement joins TRBV20-1 to TRBJ2-3; TRBD2 agrees at 12 bases. The length of the CDR3 is 15 residues. Germline CDR1 reads DFQATT; CDR2 reads SNEGSKA (reference sequence). V gave up 4 bases and J gave up 6 bases; unmatched junction bases: 8. CDR3 sequence (DNA): TGCAGTGCTACTATGACTAGCGGGGGTGTGGATACGCAGTATTTT. Translation: CSATMTSGGVDTQYF.

As DNA, the CDR3 is TGTGCCAGCATTTTTTCGACAGGGGGTCATGGCTACACCTTC. This sequence encodes CASIFSTGGHGYTF. The gene calls are TRBV6-6 and TRBJ1-2, with TRBD1 matching over 9 bases. J gave up 6 bases and V 7 bases, and 9 bases lay outside the gene matches. From germline, CDR1 is MNHNY and CDR2 SVGAGI (reference sequence). This CDR3 is 14 amino acids long.

V gene TRBV7-2 combines with J gene TRBJ2-5; tentative D call: TRBD1 (5 bases). Germline CDR1 and CDR2: SGHTA and FQGNSA. The CDR3 is 14 residues long. V gave up 3 bases and J gave up 4 bases, with 12 bases separating them. In nucleotides, the CDR3 is TGTGCCAGCAGCTTCCGCAGTAGGGGAGAGACCCAGTACTTC. Protein: CASSFRSRGETQYF.

The V gene is TRBV28, the J gene TRBJ2-1; a possible D gene is TRBD2 (6 bases). Germline V gene data show CDR1 as MDHEN and CDR2 as SYDVKM. This CDR3 contains 15 residues. The V gene lost 2 bases and the J gene lost 2 bases, with 10 bases spanning the gap. CDR3 loop: CASSLLARTYNEQFF. The CDR3 region has the DNA TGTGCCAGCAGTTTACTAGCGAGGACCTACAATGAGCAGTTCTTC. Filled out from reference TRBV28 and TRBJ2-1, the complete variable domain reads DVKVTQSSRYLVKRTGEKVFLECVQDMDHENMFWYRQDPGLGLRLIYFSYDVKMKEKGDIPEGYSVSREKKERFSLILESASTNQTSMYLCASSLLARTYNEQFFGPGTRLTVL.

This clonotype was detected a few times. This CDR3 is CASSFGDRDYEQYF. As DNA, the CDR3 is TGCGCCAGCAGCTTCGGGGACAGGGACTACGAGCAGTACTTC. This chain uses TRBV5-1 with TRBJ2-1; 9 nucleotides align to TRBD1. The end of the DNA aligns better with TRBJ2-7, so the J call may be wrong. The CDR3 runs to 14 residues. From germline, CDR1 is SGHRS and CDR2 YFSETQ.

The chain has TRBV7-9 and TRBJ2-5; D might be TRBD1 (6 bases). V lost 3 bases and J lost 0, with 11 bases in between. Germline CDR1 reads SEHNR; CDR2 reads FQNEAQ (reference sequence). CDR3 length: 15 amino acids. The CDR3 region is CASSFDRMYQETQYF. For the CDR3, the DNA is TGTGCCAGCAGCTTCGACAGGATGTACCAAGAGACCCAGTACTTC.

This clonotype was counted only a few times. The gene calls are TRBV24-1 and TRBJ2-2; TRBD1 agrees at 11 bases. Trimming cost V 4 bases and J 5 bases; bases outside gene matches: 8. Germline V gene data show CDR1 as KGHDR and CDR2 as SFDVKD. The CDR3 has 17 amino acids. CDR3 loop: CATSDTGTGGYTGELFF. The CDR3 nucleotides read TGTGCCACCAGTGACACCGGGACAGGGGGGTATACCGGGGAGCTGTTTTTT.

The V gene is TRBV29-1, the J gene TRBJ1-5; D not certain. Germline CDR1 is SQVTM and CDR2 is ANQGSEA. This CDR3 is built from 10 residues. The germline V and J ends were trimmed by 2 bases and 4 bases, with 0 bases remaining between them. Written as DNA, the CDR3 is TGCAGCGTTGAAAATCAGCCCCAGCATTTT. Translation gives CSVENQPQHF.

The sample holds a few counts of this clonotype. The chain couples TRBV19 to TRBJ1-1; possible D gene TRBD1, 5 bases. This CDR3 spans 13 amino acids. Per germline, CDR1 LNHDA and CDR2 SQIVND (reference sequence). Trimming shortened V by 1 base and J by 4 bases, and 7 bases separated the two germline ends. The CDR3 coding sequence is TGTGCCAGTAGTATAGGTACAGGCACTGAAGCTTTCTTT. It yields the protein CASSIGTGTEAFF.

The sample holds a few counts of this clonotype. This sequence may be a read error, since a much larger clone differs from it by one base. J is TRBJ2-5 and V is TRBV12-3 or TRBV12-4; 7 bases line up with TRBD2. CDR3 length equals 14 residues. CDR3 nucleotides: TGTGCCAGCAGGCCGCGGGACTATCAAGAGACCCAGTGCTTC. Its protein product is CASRPRDYQETQCF.

This clonotype was observed a few times. V is TRBV4-1 and J is TRBJ2-5, with a weak D call TRBD1 (5 bases). Germline V gives CDR1 MGHRA, CDR2 YSYEKL. The ends were cut back, 5 bases at V and 2 bases at J, with 12 bases in the middle. The CDR3 is 14 amino acids. The chain's CDR3 is CASSTKDTQETQYF. CDR3 sequence (DNA): TGCGCCAGCAGCACGAAGGACACACAAGAGACCCAGTACTTC.

Only a few counts were recorded for this clonotype. DNA for the CDR3: TGTGCCAGCAGTGTGCAGGGGGTCTACGAGCAGTACTTC. It is translated as CASSVQGVYEQYF. The chain recombines TRBV12-3 or TRBV12-4 with TRBJ2-5, with 7 positions matching TRBD1. The better agreement between TRBJ2-7 and the DNA end casts doubt on the J call. The CDR3 length is 13 residues.

V and J are TRBV5-1 and TRBJ1-2; no clear D gene. This CDR3 is 13 amino acids long. The V and J ends lost 6 bases and 3 bases respectively, with 12 bases between them. Germline CDR1 and CDR2: SGHRS and YFSETQ. The CDR3 is CASTEGEDYGYTF. The CDR3 nucleotides read TGCGCCAGCACGGAGGGCGAGGACTATGGCTACACCTTC.

This clonotype was counted a few times. This chain connects TRBV28 to TRBJ2-7; 7 positions match TRBD2. The last part of the DNA fits TRBJ2-1 better; the J call may be wrong. This CDR3 is 15 amino acids long. Germline V gene data show CDR1 as MDHEN and CDR2 as SYDVKM. CDR3 sequence (DNA): TGTGCCAGCACCGGAGGCGGGGGACCCTACAATGAGCAGTTCTTC. Its translation is CASTGGGGPYNEQFF.

This clonotype was seen a handful of times. The V and J genes are TRBV7-3 and TRBJ2-7, with 9 bases matching TRBD1. TRBJ2-1 matches the DNA end more closely, so the J call is doubtful. This CDR3 comprises 13 residues. CDR1 and CDR2 (germline): SGHTA, FQGTGA. The CDR3: CASSLRQGEWQFF. The CDR3 DNA reads TGTGCCAGCAGCTTAAGACAGGGGGAGTGGCAGTTCTTC.